Each of the 3 T cell receptor beta chains below was sequenced from the same sample in a study of blood T cell repertoires in COVID-19. The protocol was immunoSEQ multiplex PCR, while the TCRdb copy is restricted to in-frame clones and leaves out a portion. The sample includes 65,000 to 90,000 clones, about 84% of them seen just once. The specimen sequenced was peripheral blood. All receptors come from a man in his fifties or sixties with active COVID-19.

This chain links TRBV27 with TRBJ2-7, with D tentatively TRBD1 (5 bases). Trimming left V 2 bases short and J 7 bases short, with 9 bases between. The CDR3 is 12 residues long. CDR1 and CDR2 from the germline V gene are MNHEY and SMNVEV (reference sequence). The chain's CDR3 is CASSLRGREQYF. In DNA form, the CDR3 reads TGTGCCAGCAGTTTAAGGGGTAGGGAGCAGTACTTC.

The chain uses TRBV27 and TRBJ2-3, with D maybe TRBD1 (6 bases). The germline CDR1 and CDR2 sequences are MNHEY and SMNVEV (reference sequence). The CDR3 has 14 amino acids. V lost 10 bases to trimming and J lost 2 bases, with 16 bases between them. In DNA, the CDR3 is TGTGCCACCTCGTCGACAGGTATCACAGATACGCAGTATTTT. It translates to CATSSTGITDTQYF.

The gene calls are TRBV27 and TRBJ2-7, with 10 positions matching TRBD1. Trimming cost V 4 bases and J 1 base; bases outside gene matches: 16. Per germline, CDR1 MNHEY and CDR2 SMNVEV (reference sequence). The CDR3 extends over 19 amino acids. In DNA form, the CDR3 reads TGTGCCAGCAGTTGGGGCCACTCCGCAGACAGGGGGCGTTCCTACGAGCAGTACTTC. It translates to CASSWGHSADRGRSYEQYF.